This TCR beta chain was retrieved from a study of blood T cell repertoires in COVID-19. Study-level information: There were acute and convalescent COVID-19 samples, and they came from the United States, Italy and Spain. PBMCs, B-cell-depleted T cells, or T cells provided the cDNA or gDNA that made up the material.

Authors' methods: Estimation of nucleated cell counts relied on the amplification of reference gene primers. TCRdb's copy holds only in-frame clones and misses some; the assay was immunoSEQ multiplex PCR. That table supplies the V and J calls and clone size; D and trimming were determined from the DNA. Of about 150,000 clones in the sample, roughly 80% were seen once. Germline CDR1 is KGHDR and CDR2 is SFDVKD. J gave up 11 bases and V 5 bases, and 11 bases lay outside the gene matches. The CDR3 contains 15 residues. The chain recombines TRBV24-1 with TRBJ1-1, with TRBD1 matching 12 bases. The TCR was taken from a woman aged 55-70 years with acute or convalescent COVID-19. Sequences were obtained from peripheral blood. CDR3 sequence: CATSGPEGQGAVAFF. The CDR3 DNA is TGTGCCACCAGTGGCCCCGAGGGACAGGGGGCCGTGGCTTTCTTT.